One sample yielded the 8 T cell receptor beta chains listed below, sequenced in a study of blood T cell repertoires in COVID-19. The protocol was immunoSEQ multiplex PCR, while the TCRdb copy is restricted to in-frame clones and leaves out a portion. The repertoire holds 200,000 to 250,000 clones, with around 84% as singletons. The sample consisted of peripheral blood. These receptors were obtained from a man in his fifties or sixties with acute or convalescent COVID-19.

The chain has TRBV3-1 (or the pseudogene TRBV3-2) and TRBJ2-5, with 9 positions matching TRBD1. Germline V lookup: CDR1 LGHDT, CDR2 YNNKEL (reference sequence). V was pared by 3 bases and J by 1 base, with 3 bases of the junction left unmatched. The CDR3 runs 15 residues. This CDR3 is CASSQEDRGQETQYF. CDR3 coding DNA: TGTGCCAGCAGCCAGGAGGACAGGGGCCAAGAGACCCAGTACTTC.

This rearrangement joins TRBV6-2 or TRBV6-3 to TRBJ1-1, with TRBD1 matching 9 bases. Germline V lookup: CDR1 MNHEY, CDR2 SVGEGT. The CDR3 consists of 14 residues. The V segment lost 6 bases and the J segment 6 bases; nucleotides outside the gene matches: 8. For the CDR3, the DNA is TGTGCCAGCAGCCGACGACAGGGGGGTGCTGAAGCTTTCTTT. Translation gives CASSRRQGGAEAFF.

The J gene is TRBJ2-3, the V gene TRBV10-2; TRBD1 is a possible D gene (5 bases). V lost 2 bases to trimming and J lost 8 bases, with 5 bases between them. This CDR3 contains 11 residues. Germline lookup yields CDR1 WSHSY and CDR2 SAAADI. The CDR3 region has the DNA TGCGCCAGCAGTGAGCAGGGTACGCAGTATTTT. It yields the protein CASSEQGTQYF.

The V call is TRBV28, the J call TRBJ2-1; 8 bases map to TRBD1. With 0 bases clipped from V and 4 bases from J, the junction kept 2 bases outside the gene matches. Germline CDR1 reads MDHEN; CDR2 reads SYDVKM. The CDR3 sequence is 15 residues long. In DNA form, the CDR3 reads TGTGCCAGCAGTTTATGGGGGACAGGTTACAATGAGCAGTTCTTC. It translates to CASSLWGTGYNEQFF.

The CDR3 DNA reads TGTGCCAGCTCCCGACAGGAGCAGACCTACAATGAGCAGTTCTTC. Protein: CASSRQEQTYNEQFF. This rearrangement joins TRBV18 to TRBJ2-1, with D possibly being TRBD1 (6 bases). The CDR3 consists of 15 residues. Germline V gene data show CDR1 as KGHSH and CDR2 as LQKENI. The germline V and J ends were trimmed by 6 bases and 2 bases, with 14 bases remaining between them. The full variable domain, its missing parts supplied by reference TRBV18 and TRBJ2-1, is NAGVMQNPRHLVRRRGQEARLRCSPMKGHSHVYWYRQLPEEGLKFMVYLQKENIIDESGMPKERFSAEFPKEGPSILRIQQVVRGDSAAYFCASSRQEQTYNEQFFGPGTRLTVL.

The rearrangement joins TRBV25-1 to TRBJ1-6, with TRBD1 matching 7 bases. The CDR3 is 16 residues long. V gave up 0 bases and J gave up 10 bases; unmatched junction bases: 9. Germline CDR1 is MGHDK and CDR2 is SYGVNS. Here the CDR3 DNA reads TGTGCCAGCAGTGAATACGGGCAGGGGACAGTCTCACCCCTCCACTTT. Translation gives CASSEYGQGTVSPLHF.

V usage is TRBV3-1 (or the pseudogene TRBV3-2) and J usage is TRBJ1-1, with a weak D call TRBD1 (6 bases). V lost 6 bases to trimming and J lost 1 base, with 12 bases between them. CDR1 and CDR2 (germline): LGHDT, YNNKEL (reference sequence). The CDR3 loop spans 14 amino acids. The CDR3 reads CASSEQGGNTEAFF. The CDR3 DNA follows: TGTGCCAGCAGTGAACAGGGTGGGAACACTGAAGCTTTCTTT.

The J gene is TRBJ1-1, the V gene TRBV5-4; 8 nucleotides agree with TRBD1. Germline CDR1 reads SGHNT; CDR2 reads YYREEE (reference sequence). V gave up 4 bases and J gave up 5 bases; unmatched junction bases: 10. The CDR3 is 15 residues long. For the CDR3, the DNA is TGTGCCAGCAGCCCGACTGGACAGGGCCGAACTGAAGCTTTCTTT. It translates to CASSPTGQGRTEAFF.